The source of this T cell receptor (beta chain) is a study of shared clonotypes between healthy human individuals. TCRdb's table, derived via immunoSEQ multiplex PCR, lists solely in-frame clones and lacks some. The sample includes 530,000 or so clones, 75% to 80% seen only once; the top ten take around 13%. V shed 5 bases and J shed 0 bases, with 11 bases lying between them. In germline, CDR1 is GTSNPN, CDR2 SVGIG (reference sequence). CDR3 size: 14 residues. The table lists this clone with many counts. The chain links TRBV30 to TRBJ1-3, with D unclear. Sequencing was carried out using PBMCs. This TCR was sampled from a woman between 40 and 50 years old in good health. Some clones in this sample may be carry-over from other donors' samples. The CDR3 spells CAWQKGRSGNTIYF. DNA for the CDR3: TGTGCCTGGCAAAAAGGCCGCTCTGGAAACACCATATATTTT.